This entry describes one T cell receptor (beta chain). Its antigen is unknown. The identical CDR3 is also encoded by other nucleotide sequences in the sample. The whole isolated RNA underwent reverse transcription, so sequencing captured expressed TCRB transcripts. Profiled with immunoSEQ multiplex PCR; TCRdb holds only in-frame clones, not every one. The data hold about 900,000 clones, with around a sixth observed a single time. After removal of 5 bases from V and 5 bases from J, the junction contained 4 bases not matched to a gene. CDR3 size: 16 residues. Germline lookup yields CDR1 SGHTA and CDR2 FQGNSA. These data are taken from a study of beta chain features in type 1 diabetes. Points from the study as a whole: Among patients, naive, central memory and Treg TCRB repertoires appeared more similar than among healthy donors. VDJ junctions from patients with type 1 diabetes contained fewer insertions and more deletions. The cDNA sequencing approach could over-represent high-TCR-expressing cells.

The specimen was naive CD4+ T cells from blood. The genes are TRBV7-2 and TRBJ2-2, with 14 nucleotides matching TRBD2. The TCR sequence derives from a woman between 18 and 30 years old in good health. CDR3 protein: CASSPGLAGGTGELFF. The CDR3 DNA reads as TGTGCCAGCAGCCCTGGACTAGCGGGAGGAACCGGGGAGCTGTTTTTT.